The rows below give T cell receptor beta chains drawn from one sample of a study of T-cell reconstitution after alpha-beta-depleted transplantation in children. MiXCR, run by TCRdb on the PCR reads, gives a single entry per CDR3 protein. Of about 240,000 distinct CDR3 sequences in the sample, 25% were seen once. The sample here was PBMCs, taken before TCRalphabeta/CD19-depleted stem cell transplant. Receptors originate from a girl aged 2 to 10 with Fanconi anemia, due to receive a stem cell transplant. The CDR3 runs from the conserved cysteine through the conserved F or W. Each record gives: D gene, clone size, J gene, V gene, CDR3 DNA, CDR3 protein. A D gene is named only where the DNA matches it firmly. The size of a clone is reported for some rows only, either as once, few or many, or as a class for expanded clones.

d_gene: TRBD2
abundance: -
j_gene: TRBJ2-3
v_gene: TRBV6-2/TRBV6-3
CDR3nt: TGTGCCACCAGTAACGGGAGGGCCTGGACAGATACGCAGTATTTT
CDR3aa: CATSNGRAWTDTQYF

d_gene: -
abundance: once
j_gene: TRBJ2-3
v_gene: TRBV5-4
CDR3nt: TGTGCCAGCAGCTCAACCTCTAACACAGATACGCAGTATTTT
CDR3aa: CASSSTSNTDTQYF

d_gene: TRBD1
abundance: few
j_gene: TRBJ2-3
v_gene: TRBV29-1
CDR3nt: TGCAGCGTTGAAGTAGGACAGGGTACAGATACGCAGTATTTT
CDR3aa: CSVEVGQGTDTQYF

d_gene: TRBD1
abundance: -
j_gene: TRBJ1-1
v_gene: TRBV12-3/TRBV12-4
CDR3nt: TGTGCCAGCAGTCTCAGACAGGGGAGTGAAGCTTTCTTT
CDR3aa: CASSLRQGSEAFF

d_gene: -
abundance: -
j_gene: TRBJ1-1
v_gene: TRBV20-1
CDR3nt: TGCAGTGCTAGCGCAGGGGCACTGGGGAACACTGAAGCTTTCTTT
CDR3aa: CSASAGALGNTEAFF

d_gene: -
abundance: many
j_gene: TRBJ1-1
v_gene: TRBV5-1
CDR3nt: TGCGCCAGCAGCTTGCCGGGGTATGAAGCTTTCTTT
CDR3aa: CASSLPGYEAFF

d_gene: -
abundance: -
j_gene: TRBJ2-7
v_gene: TRBV6-5
CDR3nt: TGTGCCAGCAGTTACATAGGCGTGCAGTACTTC
CDR3aa: CASSYIGVQYF

d_gene: -
abundance: -
j_gene: TRBJ2-3
v_gene: TRBV5-4
CDR3nt: TGTGCCAGCAGCTTCCGTGATCCAGATACGCAGTATTTT
CDR3aa: CASSFRDPDTQYF

d_gene: TRBD1
abundance: -
j_gene: TRBJ1-5
v_gene: TRBV7-8
CDR3nt: TGTGCCAGCAGCACTAGTCGGGACAGCTCGGCTCAGCCCCAGCATTTT
CDR3aa: CASSTSRDSSAQPQHF

d_gene: -
abundance: -
j_gene: TRBJ2-3
v_gene: TRBV29-1
CDR3nt: TGCAGCGTTGCGACCAGGGGTACAGATACGCAGTATTTT
CDR3aa: CSVATRGTDTQYF

d_gene: -
abundance: -
j_gene: TRBJ2-7
v_gene: TRBV28
CDR3nt: TGTGCCAGCACCGATTTAAGCGGTTATACCTACGAGCAGTACTTC
CDR3aa: CASTDLSGYTYEQYF

d_gene: -
abundance: many
j_gene: TRBJ2-1
v_gene: TRBV4-2
CDR3nt: TGTGCCAGCAGCCTCCGTTCGGGATACAATGAGCAGTTCTTC
CDR3aa: CASSLRSGYNEQFF

d_gene: TRBD2
abundance: many
j_gene: TRBJ2-1
v_gene: TRBV6-1
CDR3nt: TGTGCCAGCAGTAGACGGGGGGGGGTCGACAATGAGCAGTTCTTC
CDR3aa: CASSRRGGVDNEQFF

d_gene: TRBD2
abundance: many
j_gene: TRBJ2-1
v_gene: TRBV24-1
CDR3nt: TGTGCCACCAGTGATTTGACTAGCGGCAGGGGTTTCAATGAGCAGTTCTTC
CDR3aa: CATSDLTSGRGFNEQFF

d_gene: TRBD2
abundance: once
j_gene: TRBJ2-2
v_gene: TRBV20-1
CDR3nt: TGCAGTGCTAGAGGATACGGCGGGGGGGCCTTCGGGGAGCTGTTTTTT
CDR3aa: CSARGYGGGAFGELFF

d_gene: TRBD2
abundance: -
j_gene: TRBJ2-5
v_gene: TRBV20-1
CDR3nt: TGCAGTGCTAGAGAAGGGTCTGGCGGGAGGAGGCAAGAGACCCAGTACTTC
CDR3aa: CSAREGSGGRRQETQYF

d_gene: -
abundance: many
j_gene: TRBJ2-7
v_gene: TRBV25-1
CDR3nt: TGTGCCAGCAGTGAACATACCTACGAGCAGTACTTC
CDR3aa: CASSEHTYEQYF

d_gene: -
abundance: few
j_gene: TRBJ1-2
v_gene: TRBV21-1
CDR3nt: TGTGCCAGCAGCAAAGCCAATTCCACTCCTTATGGCTACACCTTC
CDR3aa: CASSKANSTPYGYTF

d_gene: TRBD1
abundance: -
j_gene: TRBJ2-7
v_gene: TRBV10-3
CDR3nt: TGTGCCATCAGGACAGGGGCAGGGGGCCCCTACGAGCAGTACTTC
CDR3aa: CAIRTGAGGPYEQYF

d_gene: -
abundance: many
j_gene: TRBJ2-1
v_gene: TRBV7-6
CDR3nt: TGTGCCAGCAGACCCTCAGGGAAAAAGGCCTACAATGAGCAGTTCTTC
CDR3aa: CASRPSGKKAYNEQFF

d_gene: TRBD2
abundance: many
j_gene: TRBJ2-7
v_gene: TRBV6-5
CDR3nt: TGTGCCAGCAGCCGTAAGACTAGCGGGATTTTCTCCTACGAGCAGTACTTC
CDR3aa: CASSRKTSGIFSYEQYF

d_gene: -
abundance: many
j_gene: TRBJ2-7
v_gene: TRBV24-1
CDR3nt: TGTGCCACCAGTGACTCAGCCGGGACACCTTACGAGCAGTACTTC
CDR3aa: CATSDSAGTPYEQYF

d_gene: TRBD2
abundance: many
j_gene: TRBJ2-3
v_gene: TRBV7-3
CDR3nt: TGTGCCAGCAGCTCACGGGGGGGCACAGATACGCAGTATTTT
CDR3aa: CASSSRGGTDTQYF

d_gene: -
abundance: -
j_gene: TRBJ2-3
v_gene: TRBV5-1
CDR3nt: TGCGCCAGCAGTTACCCACGGACAGATACGCAGTATTTT
CDR3aa: CASSYPRTDTQYF

d_gene: TRBD1
abundance: many
j_gene: TRBJ2-5
v_gene: TRBV29-1
CDR3nt: TGCAGCGTTTACGGACAGGGGGGCAGAGAGGTCCAGTACTTC
CDR3aa: CSVYGQGGREVQYF

d_gene: -
abundance: -
j_gene: TRBJ2-7
v_gene: TRBV27
CDR3nt: TGTGCCAGCAGTTTAGTAGCGTCCTACGAGCAGTACTTC
CDR3aa: CASSLVASYEQYF

d_gene: -
abundance: -
j_gene: TRBJ1-2
v_gene: TRBV29-1
CDR3nt: TGCAGCGTCGGTCTAGCTAACTATGGCTACACCTTC
CDR3aa: CSVGLANYGYTF

d_gene: -
abundance: few
j_gene: TRBJ2-5
v_gene: TRBV27
CDR3nt: TGTGCCAGCTCGTCCTCCGAAGAGACCCAGTACTTC
CDR3aa: CASSSSEETQYF

d_gene: -
abundance: -
j_gene: TRBJ1-6
v_gene: TRBV18
CDR3nt: TGTGCCAGCTCACCATTAGCTTCACCCCTCCACTTT
CDR3aa: CASSPLASPLHF

d_gene: TRBD2
abundance: few
j_gene: TRBJ2-7
v_gene: TRBV10-3
CDR3nt: TGTGCCATCAGTGAGAGGGAGGGTTCCTACGAGCAGTACTTC
CDR3aa: CAISEREGSYEQYF

d_gene: -
abundance: few
j_gene: TRBJ1-5
v_gene: TRBV20-1
CDR3nt: TGCAGTGCTAGAGATTGGCAGGGAGGCAATCAGCCCCAGCATTTT
CDR3aa: CSARDWQGGNQPQHF

d_gene: -
abundance: few
j_gene: TRBJ1-4
v_gene: TRBV6-5
CDR3nt: TGTGCCAGCAGCGACGTAAAACTGTTTTTT
CDR3aa: CASSDVKLFF

d_gene: -
abundance: many
j_gene: TRBJ2-3
v_gene: TRBV5-5
CDR3nt: TGTGCCAGCACATTTCCGAGCGGGAGCACAGATACGCAGTATTTT
CDR3aa: CASTFPSGSTDTQYF

d_gene: TRBD2
abundance: few
j_gene: TRBJ2-2
v_gene: TRBV24-1
CDR3nt: TGTGCCACCAGTGATCGGACTAGCGGGACAAGAGGTACCGGGGAGCTGTTTTTT
CDR3aa: CATSDRTSGTRGTGELFF

d_gene: TRBD2
abundance: -
j_gene: TRBJ2-7
v_gene: TRBV20-1
CDR3nt: TGCAGTGCTAGCGGGACTAGCGTCTACGAGCAGTACTTC
CDR3aa: CSASGTSVYEQYF

d_gene: -
abundance: -
j_gene: TRBJ2-7
v_gene: TRBV5-6
CDR3nt: TGTGCCAGCAGCCCCGCGGGACCCTACGAGCAGTACTTC
CDR3aa: CASSPAGPYEQYF

d_gene: -
abundance: many
j_gene: TRBJ2-3
v_gene: TRBV12-3/TRBV12-4
CDR3nt: TGTGCCAGCACCCTCCTAGGGCAGGGTACAGATACGCAGTATTTT
CDR3aa: CASTLLGQGTDTQYF